This T cell receptor (beta chain) comes out of a study of T cell responses to AZD1222 COVID-19 vaccine. Worth noting for this clone: The antigen is unknown.

Study conclusions and caveats: Spike-spanning, vaccine-associated CD4 TCRs were dominant at 160-218 and 743-854.

Sequencing was performed with immunoSEQ multiplex PCR; in TCRdb, only in-frame clones are kept and a portion is missing. The table has 150,000 or so clones, over 85% seen once. V gave up 5 bases and J gave up 3 bases; unmatched junction bases: 5. The CDR3 runs to 14 residues. CDR1 is MNHEY, CDR2 SVGAGI, per germline. The V call is TRBV6-5, the J call TRBJ1-2; 8 positions agree with TRBD1. The material was peripheral blood, obtained on day 0 of AZD1222 vaccination. This receptor was identified in an adult in good health. The CDR3 is CASSTTTGDYGYTF. The CDR3, as DNA: TGTGCCAGCAGTACGACGACAGGGGACTATGGCTACACCTTC.